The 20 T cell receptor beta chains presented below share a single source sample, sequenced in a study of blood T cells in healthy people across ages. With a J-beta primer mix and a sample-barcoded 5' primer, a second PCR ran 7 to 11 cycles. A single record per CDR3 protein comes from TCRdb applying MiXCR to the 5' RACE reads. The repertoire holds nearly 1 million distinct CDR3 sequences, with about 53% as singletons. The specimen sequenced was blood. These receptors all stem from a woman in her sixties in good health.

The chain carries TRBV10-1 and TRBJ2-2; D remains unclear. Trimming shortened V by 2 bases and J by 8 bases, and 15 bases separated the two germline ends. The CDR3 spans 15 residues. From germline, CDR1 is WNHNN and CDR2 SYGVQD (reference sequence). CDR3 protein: CASSENSDHAGELFF. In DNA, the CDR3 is TGCGCCAGCAGTGAGAACAGTGACCACGCTGGGGAGCTGTTTTTT.

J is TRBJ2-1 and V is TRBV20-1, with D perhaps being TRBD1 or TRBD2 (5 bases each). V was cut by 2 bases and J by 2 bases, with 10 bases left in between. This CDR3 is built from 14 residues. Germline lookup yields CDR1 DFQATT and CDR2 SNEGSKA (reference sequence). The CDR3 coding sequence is TGCAGTGCTAGAACGTGGGGACCCTACAATGAGCAGTTCTTC. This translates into CSARTWGPYNEQFF.

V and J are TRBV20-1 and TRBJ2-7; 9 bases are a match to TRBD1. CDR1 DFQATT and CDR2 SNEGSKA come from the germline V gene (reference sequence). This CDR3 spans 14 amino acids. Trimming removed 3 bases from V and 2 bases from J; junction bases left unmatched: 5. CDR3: CSARGTGKTYEQYF. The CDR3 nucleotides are TGCAGTGCTAGGGGGACAGGGAAGACCTACGAGCAGTACTTC.

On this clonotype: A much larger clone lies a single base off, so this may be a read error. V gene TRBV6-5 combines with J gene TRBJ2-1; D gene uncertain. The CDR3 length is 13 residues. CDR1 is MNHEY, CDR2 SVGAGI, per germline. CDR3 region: CAGSARRVDEQFF. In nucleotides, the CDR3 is TGTGCCGGCAGTGCCCGACGAGTGGATGAGCAGTTCTTC.

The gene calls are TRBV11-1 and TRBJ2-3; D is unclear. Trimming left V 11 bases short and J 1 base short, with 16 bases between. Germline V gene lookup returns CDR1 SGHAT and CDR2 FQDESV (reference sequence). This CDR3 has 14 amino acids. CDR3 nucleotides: TGTGCCGGCCCTGGATTATGGGGCACAGATACGCAGTATTTT. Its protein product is CAGPGLWGTDTQYF.

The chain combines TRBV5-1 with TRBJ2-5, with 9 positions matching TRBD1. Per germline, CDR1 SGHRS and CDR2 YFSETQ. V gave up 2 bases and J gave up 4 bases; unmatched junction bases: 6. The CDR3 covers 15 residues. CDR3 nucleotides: TGCGCCAGCAGCTTTGAGGACAGGGGTCCAGAGACCCAGTACTTC. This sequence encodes CASSFEDRGPETQYF. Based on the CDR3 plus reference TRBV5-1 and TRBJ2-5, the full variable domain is KAGVTQTPRYLIKTRGQQVTLSCSPISGHRSVSWYQQTPGQGLQFLFEYFSETQRNKGNFPGRFSGRQFSNSRSEMNVSTLELGDSALYLCASSFEDRGPETQYFGPGTRLLVL.

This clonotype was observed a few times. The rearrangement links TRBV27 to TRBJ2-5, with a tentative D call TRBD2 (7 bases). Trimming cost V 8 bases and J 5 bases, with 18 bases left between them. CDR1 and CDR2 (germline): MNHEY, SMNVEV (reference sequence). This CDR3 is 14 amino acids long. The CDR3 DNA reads TGTGCCAGCGGGGGCGGGAGTGTGGGTGAGACCCAGTACTTC. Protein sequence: CASGGGSVGETQYF.

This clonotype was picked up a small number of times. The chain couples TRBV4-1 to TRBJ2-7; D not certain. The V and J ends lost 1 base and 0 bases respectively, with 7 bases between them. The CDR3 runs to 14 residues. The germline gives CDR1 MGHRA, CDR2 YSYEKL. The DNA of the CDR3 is TGCGCCAGCAGCCAAGGGGCTTCCTCCTACGAGCAGTACTTC. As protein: CASSQGASSYEQYF.

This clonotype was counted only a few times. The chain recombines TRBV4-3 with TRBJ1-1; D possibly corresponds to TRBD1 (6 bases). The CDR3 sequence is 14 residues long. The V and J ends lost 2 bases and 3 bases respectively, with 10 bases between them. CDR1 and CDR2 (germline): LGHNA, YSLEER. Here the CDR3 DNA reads TGCGCCAGCAGCCAACTACAGGGACACACTGAAGCTTTCTTT. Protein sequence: CASSQLQGHTEAFF.

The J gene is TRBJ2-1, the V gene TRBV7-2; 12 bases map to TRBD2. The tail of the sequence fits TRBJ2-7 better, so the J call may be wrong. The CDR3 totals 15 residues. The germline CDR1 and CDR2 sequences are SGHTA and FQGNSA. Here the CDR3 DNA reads TGTGCCAGCAGGGGGACTAGCGGGTCGTACAATGAGCAGTACTTC. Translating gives CASRGTSGSYNEQYF.

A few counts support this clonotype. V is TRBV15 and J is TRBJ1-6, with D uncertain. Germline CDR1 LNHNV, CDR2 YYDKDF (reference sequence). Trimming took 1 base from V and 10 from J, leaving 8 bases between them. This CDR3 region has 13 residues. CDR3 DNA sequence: TGTGCCACCAGCAGAGGACGGGAGTCACCCCTCCACTTT. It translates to CATSRGRESPLHF.

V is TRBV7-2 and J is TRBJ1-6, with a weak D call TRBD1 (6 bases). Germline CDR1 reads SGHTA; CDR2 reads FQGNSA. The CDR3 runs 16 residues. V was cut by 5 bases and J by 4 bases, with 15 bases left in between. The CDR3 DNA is TGTGCCAGCAGCAAAAGAGGAGGACAGTATAATTCACCCCTCCACTTT. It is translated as CASSKRGGQYNSPLHF.

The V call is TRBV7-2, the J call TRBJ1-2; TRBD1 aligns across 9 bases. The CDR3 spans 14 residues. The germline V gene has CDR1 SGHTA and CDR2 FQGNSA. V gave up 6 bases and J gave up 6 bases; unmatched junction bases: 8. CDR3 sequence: CASRPPGTGNGYTF. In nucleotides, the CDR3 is TGTGCCAGCAGACCTCCCGGGACAGGGAATGGCTACACCTTC.

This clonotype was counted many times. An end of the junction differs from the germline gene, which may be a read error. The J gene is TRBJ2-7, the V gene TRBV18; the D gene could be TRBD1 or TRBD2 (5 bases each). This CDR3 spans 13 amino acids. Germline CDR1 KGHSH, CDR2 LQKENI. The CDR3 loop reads CASSPGPPYEQYF. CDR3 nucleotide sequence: TGCGCCAGCAGTCCGGGACCTCCCTACGAGCAGTACTTC.

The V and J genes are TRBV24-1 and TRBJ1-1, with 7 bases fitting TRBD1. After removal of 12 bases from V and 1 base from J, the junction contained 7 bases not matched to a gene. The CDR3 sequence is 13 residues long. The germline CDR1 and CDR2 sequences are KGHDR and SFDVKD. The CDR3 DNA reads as TGTGCCGCAGGGGGAGGAAGGAACACTGAAGCTTTCTTT. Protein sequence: CAAGGGRNTEAFF.

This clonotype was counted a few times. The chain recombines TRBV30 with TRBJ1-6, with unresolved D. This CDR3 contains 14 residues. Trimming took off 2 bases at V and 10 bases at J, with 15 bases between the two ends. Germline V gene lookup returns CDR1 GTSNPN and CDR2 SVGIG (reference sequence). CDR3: CAWSPGGRRSPLHF. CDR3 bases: TGTGCCTGGAGTCCTGGTGGCCGCCGATCACCCCTCCACTTT.

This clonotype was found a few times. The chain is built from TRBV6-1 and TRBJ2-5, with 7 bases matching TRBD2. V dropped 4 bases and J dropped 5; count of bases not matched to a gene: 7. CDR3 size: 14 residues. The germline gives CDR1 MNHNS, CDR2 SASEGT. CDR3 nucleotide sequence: TGTGCCAGCAGTGGCGTGGGAGGGCAGGAGACCCAGTACTTC. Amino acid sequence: CASSGVGGQETQYF.

CDR3 loop: CASSFGLAGDDEQYF. CDR3 nucleotides: TGTGCCAGCAGCTTCGGACTAGCGGGAGATGACGAGCAGTACTTC. This chain uses TRBV5-6 with TRBJ2-7; 13 bases are a match to TRBD2. The CDR3 is 15 residues long. V gave up 2 bases and J gave up 5 bases; unmatched junction bases: 4. The germline V gene encodes CDR1 SGHDT and CDR2 YYEEEE.

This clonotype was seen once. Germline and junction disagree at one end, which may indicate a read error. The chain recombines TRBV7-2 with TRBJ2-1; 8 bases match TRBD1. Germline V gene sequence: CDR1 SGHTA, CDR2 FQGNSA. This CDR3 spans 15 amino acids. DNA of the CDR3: TGTGCCAGCAGCCCAGGACAGGGATCCTACAATGGGCAGTTCTTC. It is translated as CASSPGQGSYNGQFF.

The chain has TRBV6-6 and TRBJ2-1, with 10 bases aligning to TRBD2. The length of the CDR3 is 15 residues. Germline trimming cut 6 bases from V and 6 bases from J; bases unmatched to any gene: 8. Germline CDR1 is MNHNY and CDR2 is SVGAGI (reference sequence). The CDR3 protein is CASRPGSGRANEQFF. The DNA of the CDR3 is TGTGCCAGCAGGCCTGGGAGCGGGAGGGCCAATGAGCAGTTCTTC.